This T cell receptor beta chain was captured in a study of T cell changes during pregnancy in multiple sclerosis. This CDR3 comprises 14 residues. V was pared by 1 base and J by 3 bases, with 1 base of the junction left unmatched. Germline V lookup: CDR1 SQVTM, CDR2 ANQGSEA. Libraries were prepared by immunoSEQ multiplex PCR; TCRdb keeps only in-frame clonotypes and omits some of them. The profile shows 45,000 to 65,000 clones, 80% to 95% of them singletons. The origin of this receptor is a female donor with multiple sclerosis, enrolled in a pregnancy study. The chain recombines TRBV29-1 with TRBJ2-1, with TRBD2 matching 9 bases. This material consisted of CD4+ T cells from peripheral blood mononuclear cells, taken in the second trimester of pregnancy. CDR3 in amino acids: CSVEGLAVYNEQFF. The DNA for the CDR3 is TGCAGCGTTGAAGGACTAGCGGTCTACAATGAGCAGTTCTTC.